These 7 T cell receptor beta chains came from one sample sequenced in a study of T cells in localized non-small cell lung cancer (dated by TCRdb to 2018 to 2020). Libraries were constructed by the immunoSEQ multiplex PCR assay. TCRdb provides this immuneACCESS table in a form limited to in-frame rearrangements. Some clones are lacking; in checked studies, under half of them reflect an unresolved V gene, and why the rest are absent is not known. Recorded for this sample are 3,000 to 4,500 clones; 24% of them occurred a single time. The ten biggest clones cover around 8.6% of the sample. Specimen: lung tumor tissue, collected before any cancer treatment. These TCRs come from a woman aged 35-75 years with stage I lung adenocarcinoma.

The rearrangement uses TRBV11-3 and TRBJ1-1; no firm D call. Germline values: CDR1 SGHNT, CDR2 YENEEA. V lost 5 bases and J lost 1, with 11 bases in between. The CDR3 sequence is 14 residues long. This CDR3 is CASSPQSANTEAFF. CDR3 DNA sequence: TGTGCCAGCAGCCCCCAGAGTGCGAACACTGAAGCTTTCTTT.

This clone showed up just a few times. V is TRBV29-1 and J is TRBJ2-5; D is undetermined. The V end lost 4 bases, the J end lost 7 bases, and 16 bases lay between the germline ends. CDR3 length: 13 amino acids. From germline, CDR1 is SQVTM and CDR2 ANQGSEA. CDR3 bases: TGCAGCGTTGCCCGGGCAACCTCGGGGACCCAGTACTTC. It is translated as CSVARATSGTQYF.

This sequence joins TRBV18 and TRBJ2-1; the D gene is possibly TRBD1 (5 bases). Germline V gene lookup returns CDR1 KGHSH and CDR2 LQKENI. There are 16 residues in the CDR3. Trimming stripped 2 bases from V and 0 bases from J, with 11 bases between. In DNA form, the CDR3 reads TGTGCCAGCTCACCAAACAGGATGAGCTCCTACAATGAGCAGTTCTTC. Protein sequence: CASSPNRMSSYNEQFF. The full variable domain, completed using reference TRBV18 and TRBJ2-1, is NAGVMQNPRHLVRRRGQEARLRCSPMKGHSHVYWYRQLPEEGLKFMVYLQKENIIDESGMPKERFSAEFPKEGPSILRIQQVVRGDSAAYFCASSPNRMSSYNEQFFGPGTRLTVL.

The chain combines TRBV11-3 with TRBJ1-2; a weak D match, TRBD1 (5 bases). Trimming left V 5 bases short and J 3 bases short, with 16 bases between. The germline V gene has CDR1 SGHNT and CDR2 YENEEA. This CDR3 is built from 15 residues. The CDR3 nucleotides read TGTGCCAGCAGCCGAGGGGAGGGGACCTACTATGGCTACACCTTC. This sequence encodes CASSRGEGTYYGYTF.

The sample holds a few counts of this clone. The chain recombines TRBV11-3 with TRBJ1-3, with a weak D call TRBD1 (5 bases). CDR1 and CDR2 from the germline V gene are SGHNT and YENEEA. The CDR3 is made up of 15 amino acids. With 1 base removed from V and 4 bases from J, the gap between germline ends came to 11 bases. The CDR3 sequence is CASSLGTHQGNTIYF. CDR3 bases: TGTGCCAGCAGCTTAGGGACACACCAAGGAAACACCATATATTTT. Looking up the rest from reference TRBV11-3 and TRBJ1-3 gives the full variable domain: EAGVVQSPRYKIIEKKQPVAFWCNPISGHNTLYWYLQNLGQGPELLIRYENEEAVDDSQLPKDRFSAERLKGVDSTLKIQPAELGDSAVYLCASSLGTHQGNTIYFGEGSWLTVV.

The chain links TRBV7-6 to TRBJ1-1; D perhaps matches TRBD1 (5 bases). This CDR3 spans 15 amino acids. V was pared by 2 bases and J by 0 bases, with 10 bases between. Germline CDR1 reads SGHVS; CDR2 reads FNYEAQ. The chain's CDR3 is CASSLPAGMNTEAFF. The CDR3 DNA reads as TGTGCCAGCAGCTTACCTGCAGGGATGAACACTGAAGCTTTCTTT.

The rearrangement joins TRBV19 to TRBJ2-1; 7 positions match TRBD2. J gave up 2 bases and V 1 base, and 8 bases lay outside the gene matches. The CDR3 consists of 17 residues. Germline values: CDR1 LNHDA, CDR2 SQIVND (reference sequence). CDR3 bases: TGTGCCAGTAGTATAGTTAGGGCTAGCGGAGCCTACAATGAGCAGTTCTTC. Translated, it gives CASSIVRASGAYNEQFF. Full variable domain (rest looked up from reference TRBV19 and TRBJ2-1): DGGITQSPKYLFRKEGQNVTLSCEQNLNHDAMYWYRQDPGQGLRLIYYSQIVNDFQKGDIAEGYSVSREKKESFPLTVTSAQKNPTAFYLCASSIVRASGAYNEQFFGPGTRLTVL.